What follows are 2 T cell receptor beta chains derived from one specimen sequenced in a study of naive and memory T cell subsets (dated by TCRdb to 2017 to 2019). The library was built by means of UMI-ligation and nested PCR. Sequenced using an Illumina MiSeq. The beta constant-region primer consisted of an equimolar mixture of two oligonucleotides that together covered TRBC1 and TRBC2. The public reads were reanalyzed by TCRdb: fastp trimming at Q25, MiXCR alignment, in-frame beta chains only. When rows share a CDR3 protein, they turn into one entry using the most common DNA and genes. The sample data list about 90,000 distinct CDR3 sequences, and 7% to 7.5% of these were observed just once. 1.5% to 2% of the sample goes to the ten largest clones. Sequenced sample: central memory CD4+ T cells from blood. The intended sense of this specimen's cell subset or site label: central memory, CD45RA- CD27+. These receptors were taken from a human donor in good health.

The sample holds many counts of this clonotype. V usage is TRBV10-3 and J usage is TRBJ2-7, with 11 bases identical to TRBD2. CDR3 length: 15 residues. V gave up 8 bases and J gave up 2 bases; unmatched junction bases: 8. The V gene's germline CDR1 is ENHRY and CDR2 SYGVKD. Written as DNA, the CDR3 is TGTGCCATCGGGGGACTGACTAGCGGGACCTACGAGCAGTACTTC. It yields the protein CAIGGLTSGTYEQYF.

This clonotype was counted many times. The V and J genes are TRBV12-3 or TRBV12-4 and TRBJ1-2; D is unclear. V was trimmed by 5 bases and J by 6 bases, leaving 13 bases between them. The CDR3 consists of 13 residues. The CDR3 reads CASSPQLYHGYTF. The CDR3 nucleotides are TGTGCCAGCAGTCCTCAGCTCTACCATGGCTACACCTTC.